This T cell receptor (beta chain) was recovered during a study of T and B cells in COVID-19 patients. For the study at large: Recovered patients mostly had mild to moderate COVID-19 managed as outpatients. Study-level points and caveats: Patients with COVID-19 reportedly showed strongly skewed T cell receptor beta variable and joining gene usage. Few blood samples existed from mildly ill patients during symptoms or early in severe cases.

This clonotype counts as medium-sized. Antigen unknown. Each TRB amplification used about 220-500 ng of genomic DNA from blood. BIOMED2 TRB-A/B primer pools were used in multiplex TRB PCR. One entry per CDR3 protein results from TCRdb running MiXCR on the multiplex PCR reads. The data show several thousand distinct CDR3 sequences, around 30% seen once. The CDR3 has 15 residues. Germline loops: CDR1 SQVTM, CDR2 ANQGSEA. Trimming took 2 bases from V and 2 from J, leaving 14 bases between them. The TCR was taken from a human donor who had recovered from COVID-19. The rearrangement links TRBV29-1 to TRBJ2-3; D gene unclear. Specimen: blood. The CDR3 DNA is TGCAGCGTTGAATGGTCAGGCCAAACCACAGATACGCAGTATTTT. Translation gives CSVEWSGQTTDTQYF.